This T cell receptor beta chain was obtained from a study of early T cells in non-severe SARS-CoV-2 infection. About the research overall: Sequenced material consisted of bulk RNA (from unsorted whole blood), and chains were unpaired.

Trimming took off 0 bases at V and 7 bases at J, with 13 bases between the two ends. This CDR3 is 15 amino acids long. Germline loops: CDR1 LGHDT, CDR2 YNNKEL (reference sequence). Points on this clonotype: What it binds is not known.

Findings and caveats of the study: Using VDJdb, the matching emphasized anti-spike CD8 responses while missing private and CD4 specificities.

Each single cDNA molecule received a unique molecular identifier. TCRdb ran MiXCR on the 5' RACE reads and lists one entry per CDR3 protein. Of 65,000 to 75,000 distinct CDR3 sequences in the sample, around 13% were seen once. The rearrangement uses TRBV3-1 and TRBJ2-1; D gene unclear. This TCR derives from an adult who was a healthcare worker with PCR-confirmed SARS-CoV-2 infection or an uninfected control (not recorded which). The sequenced sample consisted of whole blood. This chain's CDR3 is CASSQDLLPTNEQFF. The CDR3 DNA reads TGTGCCAGCAGCCAAGATCTACTACCCACAAATGAGCAGTTCTTC.